This TCR beta chain was captured by sequencing in a study of blood T cell repertoires in COVID-19. The overall study: Sources were T cells, B-cell-depleted T cells, or PBMCs; the material itself was cDNA or gDNA.

The CDR3 is 15 amino acids. Trimming pared 7 bases from V and 4 bases from J, leaving 18 bases between. Germline CDR1 is MNHEY and CDR2 is SVGAGI. The method was immunoSEQ multiplex PCR; TCRdb's version includes in-frame clones alone and lacks a portion of them. The sample contains approximately 160,000 clones, around 84% of which appear only once. Participants came from about 24 US areas, aged about 18 to 100 years. Material: PBMCs or T cells enriched from blood (not recorded which). The V and J genes are TRBV6-5 and TRBJ2-3; no firm D call. The clonotype originates from a man in his forties who had recovered from COVID-19. CDR3 DNA sequence: TGTGCCAGCATGGAATTGAGGTTAAATGCAGATACGCAGTATTTT. Protein sequence: CASMELRLNADTQYF.